The 19 T cell receptor beta chains reported below all come from one sample, sequenced in a study of blood T cell repertoires in COVID-19. Some clones are missing from TCRdb's copy, which holds only in-frame ones; the method was immunoSEQ multiplex PCR. In the table there are 45,000 to 55,000 clones, around nine tenths of which are singletons. The sequenced sample consisted of peripheral blood. Receptors were obtained from a human donor in a cohort sampled during active COVID-19.

V gene TRBV7-9 combines with J gene TRBJ1-1; D might be TRBD1 (5 bases). This CDR3 has 13 residues. Germline V gene sequence: CDR1 SEHNR, CDR2 FQNEAQ (reference sequence). V lost 5 bases and J lost 3, with 10 bases in between. The CDR3 DNA reads TGTGCCAGCAGCCGCGGGACTTACACTGAAGCTTTCTTT. Its translation: CASSRGTYTEAFF.

The V call is TRBV5-1, the J call TRBJ2-5, with D possibly TRBD2 on 6 matching bases. The V gene's germline CDR1 is SGHRS and CDR2 YFSETQ. Trimming stripped 4 bases from V and 2 bases from J, with 12 bases between. The CDR3 is made up of 14 amino acids. The CDR3 region has the DNA TGCGCCAGCAGCCCACAAGGGACTCAAGAGACCCAGTACTTC. It encodes CASSPQGTQETQYF.

This sequence joins TRBV5-4 and TRBJ2-5; 10 bases match TRBD1. Trimming at V came to 4 bases and at J to 5 bases, leaving 8 bases not matched to a gene. Germline V gene sequence: CDR1 SGHNT, CDR2 YYREEE (reference sequence). The CDR3 is 15 amino acids. This CDR3 is CASSGDRGPPETQYF. The CDR3 DNA is TGTGCCAGCAGCGGGGACAGGGGCCCCCCGGAGACCCAGTACTTC. The variable domain in full, with the rest retrieved from reference TRBV5-4 and TRBJ2-5, is ETGVTQSPTHLIKTRGQQVTLRCSSQSGHNTVSWYQQALGQGPQFIFQYYREEENGRGNFPPRFSGLQFPNYSSELNVNALELDDSALYLCASSGDRGPPETQYFGPGTRLLVL.

The chain combines TRBV4-2 with TRBJ2-3; 9 bases agree with TRBD2. Germline V gene lookup returns CDR1 LGHNA and CDR2 YNFKEQ. V lost 4 bases to trimming and J lost 4 bases; unmatched junction nucleotides: 9. The CDR3 is made up of 16 amino acids. The CDR3 region has the DNA TGTGCCAGCAGCCCCTATAGCGGGAGTGCTTCAGATACGCAGTATTTT. It is translated as CASSPYSGSASDTQYF.

The chain is built from TRBV2 and TRBJ1-2; TRBD1 matches at 8 bases. Germline CDR1 is SNHLY and CDR2 is FYNNEI. J lost 4 bases, V lost 5 bases, and 9 bases had no gene match. The CDR3 has 15 amino acids. In DNA, the CDR3 is TGTGCCAGCAGTCAAGACAGGGGAGGAGTCTATGGCTACACCTTC. Translating gives CASSQDRGGVYGYTF.

This clone was counted between two and nine times. The chain couples TRBV10-3 to TRBJ2-7; tentatively, D is TRBD2 (5 bases). Germline V CDR1 and CDR2: ENHRY, SYGVKD. The CDR3 length is 13 residues. The V gene lost 7 bases and the J gene lost 3 bases, with 13 bases spanning the gap. CDR3 in amino acids: CAINGDYNYEQYF. CDR3 DNA sequence: TGTGCCATCAACGGAGACTACAACTACGAGCAGTACTTC.

The genes are TRBV6-5 and TRBJ1-1; TRBD1 aligns across 7 bases. Trimming took 5 bases from V and 8 from J; bases not matched to a gene: 2. This CDR3 is 11 amino acids long. Germline V gene data show CDR1 as MNHEY and CDR2 as SVGAGI. CDR3 loop: CASSMTGEAFF. As DNA, the CDR3 is TGTGCCAGCAGTATGACAGGGGAAGCTTTCTTT.

The CDR3 sequence: CASSPPTQGIRGYTF. CDR3 coding DNA: TGTGCCAGCAGCCCCCCCACACAGGGCATCCGTGGCTACACCTTC. This chain links TRBV3-1 (or the pseudogene TRBV3-2) with TRBJ1-2, with D maybe TRBD1 (6 bases). The CDR3 has 15 amino acids. V was trimmed by 4 bases and J by 7 bases, leaving 19 bases between them. Germline lookup yields CDR1 LGHDT and CDR2 YNNKEL (reference sequence).

The CDR3 loop reads CASSIRDRDYEQYF. The CDR3 DNA follows: TGTGCCAGTAGTATCAGGGACAGGGACTACGAGCAGTACTTC. J is TRBJ2-7 and V is TRBV19; 9 bases agree with TRBD1. Germline V CDR1 and CDR2: LNHDA, SQIVND (reference sequence). The CDR3 totals 14 residues. With V trimmed by 3 bases and J by 3 bases, 3 bases remained unmatched. The full variable domain, with the rest looked up from reference TRBV19 and TRBJ2-7, is DGGITQSPKYLFRKEGQNVTLSCEQNLNHDAMYWYRQDPGQGLRLIYYSQIVNDFQKGDIAEGYSVSREKKESFPLTVTSAQKNPTAFYLCASSIRDRDYEQYFGPGTRLTVT.

The rearrangement joins TRBV7-9 to TRBJ1-2; the D gene is possibly TRBD1 (5 bases). The V and J ends lost 1 base and 8 bases respectively, with 11 bases between them. The CDR3 runs 13 residues. Germline V gives CDR1 SEHNR, CDR2 FQNEAQ (reference sequence). The CDR3 protein is CASSLEGKRGYTF. CDR3 nucleotide sequence: TGTGCCAGCAGCTTAGAGGGGAAGAGAGGCTACACCTTC.

The J gene is TRBJ2-1, the V gene TRBV12-3 or TRBV12-4; a possible D gene is TRBD2 (5 bases). The CDR3 length is 13 residues. Trimming shortened V by 6 bases and J by 9 bases, and 15 bases separated the two germline ends. Here the CDR3 reads CASSLDSPAEQFF. In DNA, the CDR3 is TGTGCCAGCAGCCTGGACTCTCCAGCTGAGCAGTTCTTC.

This chain joins TRBV3-1 (or the pseudogene TRBV3-2) and TRBJ2-2, with 7 bases matching TRBD2. V lost 0 bases and J lost 4; bases outside the gene matches: 8. This CDR3 is 17 amino acids long. The germline V gene has CDR1 LGHDT and CDR2 YNNKEL (reference sequence). This CDR3 reads CASSQEVGAGSTGELFF. The CDR3 nucleotides read TGTGCCAGCAGCCAAGAGGTCGGAGCGGGGAGCACCGGGGAGCTGTTTTTT.

The chain uses TRBV4-1 and TRBJ1-1; D gene ambiguous. The CDR3 has 13 amino acids. The V gene's germline CDR1 is MGHRA and CDR2 YSYEKL. V shed 1 base and J shed 8 bases, with 11 bases lying between them. The CDR3 DNA reads as TGCGCCAGCAGCCAAGTGGTGGCATCCGAAGCTTTCTTT. It is translated as CASSQVVASEAFF.

The chain carries TRBV19 and TRBJ2-4; D might be TRBD1 (6 bases). The CDR3 contains 15 residues. The germline V and J ends were trimmed by 5 bases and 8 bases, with 19 bases remaining between them. Germline CDR1 and CDR2: LNHDA and SQIVND (reference sequence). The CDR3, as DNA: TGTGCCAGTAGTGCACAAGGACAGTACGGAGACATTCAGTACTTC. It specifies CASSAQGQYGDIQYF. The full variable domain, with the rest looked up from reference TRBV19 and TRBJ2-4, is DGGITQSPKYLFRKEGQNVTLSCEQNLNHDAMYWYRQDPGQGLRLIYYSQIVNDFQKGDIAEGYSVSREKKESFPLTVTSAQKNPTAFYLCASSAQGQYGDIQYFGAGTRLSVL.

The table lists this clone with a few counts. The rearrangement links TRBV7-9 to TRBJ2-3; 7 positions match TRBD2. The CDR3 sequence is 17 residues long. CDR1 and CDR2 (germline): SEHNR, FQNEAQ (reference sequence). V dropped 5 bases and J dropped 2; count of bases not matched to a gene: 13. CDR3 in amino acids: CASSPREGPGPTDTQYF. The CDR3 nucleotides are TGTGCCAGCAGCCCGAGGGAGGGCCCGGGTCCCACAGATACGCAGTATTTT.

This chain connects TRBV2 to TRBJ2-7, with TRBD1 matching over 10 bases. Trimming at V came to 7 bases and at J to 5 bases, leaving 8 bases not matched to a gene. CDR1 is SNHLY and CDR2 is FYNNEI in the germline V gene. This CDR3 is built from 14 residues. CDR3 sequence: CASTPGQGFHEQYF. The DNA of the CDR3 is TGTGCCAGCACGCCGGGACAGGGGTTCCACGAGCAGTACTTC.

J is TRBJ1-6 and V is TRBV9; possible D gene TRBD1, 6 bases. V lost 0 bases and J 0 bases, leaving 10 bases between the germline ends. Germline values: CDR1 SGDLS, CDR2 YYNGEE. The CDR3 consists of 17 residues. DNA of the CDR3: TGTGCCAGCAGCGTAGGGACAGCGAGCTCCTATAATTCACCCCTCCACTTT. It translates to CASSVGTASSYNSPLHF.

This clone was counted a few times. The chain employs TRBV27 and TRBJ2-7; D perhaps matches TRBD2 (6 bases). Germline V gives CDR1 MNHEY, CDR2 SMNVEV (reference sequence). The CDR3 contains 13 residues. The V and J ends lost 3 bases and 2 bases respectively, with 8 bases between them. This CDR3 is CASSFPGAYEQYF. The DNA for the CDR3 is TGTGCCAGCAGTTTTCCGGGGGCCTACGAGCAGTACTTC.

CDR3: CASSQAGGAESGYTF. CDR3 coding DNA: TGTGCCAGCAGCCAGGCTGGGGGGGCGGAGAGTGGCTACACCTTC. The chain recombines TRBV4-2 with TRBJ1-2, with D possibly matching TRBD1 (6 bases). The CDR3 runs 15 residues. Germline-derived CDR1 and CDR2 are LGHNA and YNFKEQ. V was cut by 3 bases and J by 7 bases, with 18 bases left in between.